These 2 T cell receptor beta chains originate from one sample sequenced in a study of blood T cell repertoires in COVID-19. Method: immunoSEQ multiplex PCR; TCRdb's copy keeps in-frame clones and lacks some. The sample lists about 190,000 clones; 83% were seen once. Sequenced input: peripheral blood. Receptors were obtained from a woman aged 40 to 50 with acute or convalescent COVID-19.

This clone was found once. The V gene is TRBV7-8, the J gene TRBJ2-7; 8 bases are shared with TRBD2. The J segment lost 4 bases and the V segment lost 3 bases, leaving 11 bases of the junction unmatched. Germline V gives CDR1 SGHVS, CDR2 FQNEAQ. The CDR3 runs to 16 residues. The chain's CDR3 is CASSFGIGTSGYEQYF. CDR3 nucleotides: TGTGCCAGCAGCTTTGGAATCGGGACTAGTGGGTACGAGCAGTACTTC.

Concerning this clone: This sample includes further DNA sequences coding for the same CDR3. The chain recombines TRBV6-4 with TRBJ1-5, with D possibly being TRBD1 (6 bases). The CDR3 is made up of 13 amino acids. Germline V lookup: CDR1 MRHNA, CDR2 SNTAGT. V lost 3 bases and J 6 bases, leaving 9 bases between the germline ends. CDR3 DNA: TGTGCCAGCAGTGAACAGGGTGGTCAGCCCCAGCATTTT. Translating gives CASSEQGGQPQHF.